This T cell receptor (beta chain) was recorded in a study of cytomegalovirus exposure and HLA in healthy donors. Amplification used 60 Vbeta primers and 13 Jbeta primers. The table came from immunoSEQ multiplex PCR; TCRdb's copy has only in-frame clones and leaves some out. The data contain 90,000 to 150,000 clones, 77% of them singletons. The sample holds a few counts of this clone. Germline CDR1 SEHNR, CDR2 FQNEAQ (reference sequence). Trimming removed 9 bases at V and 0 bases at J, with 13 bases between. The CDR3 runs 14 residues. The specimen was PBMCs. The source of this sequence is a man aged 18 to 30 in good health and CMV-seropositive. V and J are TRBV7-9 and TRBJ2-3; no clear D gene. This chain's CDR3 is CARAPLASTDTQYF. CDR3 bases: TGTGCCAGGGCCCCCTTAGCCAGCACAGATACGCAGTATTTT.